The T cell receptor beta chain under discussion was sequenced for a study of OX40 agonist ivuxolimab in advanced cancers. Overall study context: Enrollees could have had prior anti-PD-1, anti-PD-L1 or anti-CTLA-4 therapy, which approximately 38% had received.

It was autoimmune disease history or systemic immunosuppression that excluded patients. With regard to this clone: Its antigen is as yet unknown.

Whole-study results and caveats: At doses 0.1 to 3.0 mg/kg, CD4+ and CD8+ clones expanded.

This table comes from immunoSEQ multiplex PCR, and its TCRdb copy is limited to in-frame clones, with some not included. The top ten hold 10% of the sample, which has around 76,000 clones, roughly 90% seen once. The clonotype comes from an adult with an advanced solid tumor such as melanoma, head and neck, liver or kidney cancer. This sample comprised CD4+ or CD8+ T cells sorted from blood, obtained in a trial of the OX40 agonist ivuxolimab.

CDR3 sequence: CASSVADGGGTDTQYF. CDR3 nucleotides: TGTGCCAGCAGCGTAGCCGATGGAGGGGGCACAGATACGCAGTATTTT. This chain joins TRBV9 and TRBJ2-3; D possibly corresponds to TRBD2 (6 bases). Germline V gene lookup returns CDR1 SGDLS and CDR2 YYNGEE. The CDR3 spans 16 residues. Trimming cost V 0 bases and J 1 base, with 12 bases left between them. The full variable domain, its missing parts supplied by reference TRBV9 and TRBJ2-3, is DSGVTQTPKHLITATGQRVTLRCSPRSGDLSVYWYQQSLDQGLQFLIQYYNGEERAKGNILERFSAQQFPDLHSELNLSSLELGDSALYFCASSVADGGGTDTQYFGPGTRLTVL.